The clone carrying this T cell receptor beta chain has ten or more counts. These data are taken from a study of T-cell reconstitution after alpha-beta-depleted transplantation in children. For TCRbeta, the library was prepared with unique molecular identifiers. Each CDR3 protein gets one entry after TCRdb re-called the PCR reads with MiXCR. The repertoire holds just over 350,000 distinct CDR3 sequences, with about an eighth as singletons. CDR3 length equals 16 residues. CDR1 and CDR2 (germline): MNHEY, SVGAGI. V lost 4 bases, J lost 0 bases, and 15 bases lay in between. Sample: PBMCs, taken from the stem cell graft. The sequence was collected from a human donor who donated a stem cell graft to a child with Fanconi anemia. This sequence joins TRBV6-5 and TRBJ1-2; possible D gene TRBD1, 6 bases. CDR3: CASSFRRTETNYGYTF. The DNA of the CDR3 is TGTGCCAGCAGTTTTCGGCGGACAGAAACTAACTATGGCTACACCTTC.